The 2 T cell receptor beta chains in this list originate from one sample, sequenced in a study of T-cell memory formation after mild COVID-19 (dated by TCRdb to 2020 to 2023). Receptor amplification or capture employed 5' RACE. This sample was sequenced with an Illumina NovaSeq 6000. TCRdb trimmed public reads at Q25 via fastp, called clones via MiXCR and kept in-frame beta chains. Rows merge per CDR3 protein into single entries with the most common DNA and genes. Recorded for this sample are approximately 240,000 distinct CDR3 sequences; about a sixth of them occurred a single time. Approximately 3.5% of the sample is held by the ten biggest clonotypes. Material: PBMCs or a T cell subset sorted from them (not recorded which). The receptors originated from a young man who had mild COVID-19 (a few samples of this study predate the infection). The sample titles of this study are shuffled in the database, so cell type and time point are left out; the donor was told from shared clones.

This clonotype occurred a few times. The gene calls are TRBV12-5 and TRBJ2-2; 10 bases match TRBD2. Per the germline V gene, CDR1 is LGHNT and CDR2 is FRNRAP. V lost 0 bases to trimming and J lost 3 bases; unmatched junction nucleotides: 4. The CDR3 spans 17 residues. The DNA for the CDR3 is TGTGCTAGTGGTTTGGTAAATCTAGCGGGGGACACCGGGGAGCTGTTTTTT. Protein: CASGLVNLAGDTGELFF.

The chain recombines TRBV20-1 with TRBJ1-6; TRBD1 might be the D (5 bases). Per the germline V gene, CDR1 is DFQATT and CDR2 is SNEGSKA (reference sequence). Trimming shortened V by 5 bases and J by 0 bases, and 8 bases separated the two germline ends. CDR3 size: 14 residues. CDR3 in amino acids: CSAGHSSYNSPLHF. CDR3 sequence (DNA): TGCAGTGCTGGACACAGCTCCTATAATTCACCCCTCCACTTT.